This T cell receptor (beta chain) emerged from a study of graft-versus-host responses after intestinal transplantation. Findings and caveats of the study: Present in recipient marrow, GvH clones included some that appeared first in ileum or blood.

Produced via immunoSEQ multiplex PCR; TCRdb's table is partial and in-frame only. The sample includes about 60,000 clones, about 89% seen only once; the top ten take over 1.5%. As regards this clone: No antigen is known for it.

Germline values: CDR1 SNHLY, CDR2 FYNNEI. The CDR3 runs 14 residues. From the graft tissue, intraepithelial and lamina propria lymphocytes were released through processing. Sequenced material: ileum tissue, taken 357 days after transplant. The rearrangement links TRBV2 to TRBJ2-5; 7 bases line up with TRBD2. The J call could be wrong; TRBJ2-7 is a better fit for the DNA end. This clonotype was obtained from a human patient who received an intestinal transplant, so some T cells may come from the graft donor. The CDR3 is CASSDGWEGYEQYF. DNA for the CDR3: TGTGCCAGCAGTGATGGGTGGGAGGGCTACGAGCAGTACTTC.